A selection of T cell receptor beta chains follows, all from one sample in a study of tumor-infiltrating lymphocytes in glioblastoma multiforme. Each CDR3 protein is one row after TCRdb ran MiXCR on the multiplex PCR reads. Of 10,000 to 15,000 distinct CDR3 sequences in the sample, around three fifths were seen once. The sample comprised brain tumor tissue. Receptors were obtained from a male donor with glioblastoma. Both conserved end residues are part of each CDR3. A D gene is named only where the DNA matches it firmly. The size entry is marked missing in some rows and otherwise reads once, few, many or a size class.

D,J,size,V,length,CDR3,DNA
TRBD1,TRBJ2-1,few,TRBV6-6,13,CAGSDRVGSVQFF,TGTGCCGGGTCGGACAGGGTGGGGTCTGTGCAGTTCTTC
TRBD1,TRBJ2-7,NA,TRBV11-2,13,CASSLTGIYEQYF,TGTGCCAGCAGCTTGACAGGGATTTACGAGCAGTACTTC
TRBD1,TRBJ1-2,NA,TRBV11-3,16,CASSLDGQGAIYGYTF,TGTGCCAGCAGCTTAGACGGACAGGGGGCTATTTATGGCTACACCTTC
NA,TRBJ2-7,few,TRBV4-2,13,CASSQDRFNEQYF,TGTGCCAGCAGCCAAGACAGGTTTAACGAGCAGTACTTC
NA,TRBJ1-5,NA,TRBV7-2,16,CASSLTGQASNQPQHF,TGTGCCAGCAGCTTAACGGGGCAGGCTAGCAATCAGCCCCAGCATTTT
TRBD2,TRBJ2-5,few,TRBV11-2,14,CASSFSGRQETQYF,TGTGCCAGCAGCTTTAGCGGGAGGCAAGAGACCCAGTACTTC
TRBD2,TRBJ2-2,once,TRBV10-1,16,CASGEMASGRAGELLF,TGTGCCAGCGGTGAAATGGCTAGCGGGAGGGCCGGGGAGCTGCTTTTT
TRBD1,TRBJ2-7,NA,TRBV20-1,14,CSASTGEGAYEQYF,TGCAGTGCTAGCACAGGGGAAGGTGCCTACGAGCAGTACTTC
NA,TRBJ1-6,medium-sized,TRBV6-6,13,CASSPIMGSPLHF,TGTGCCAGCAGTCCTATTATGGGTTCACCCCTCCACTTT
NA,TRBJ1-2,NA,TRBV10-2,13,CASSLGAVYGYTF,TGCGCCAGCAGCCTCGGGGCAGTCTATGGCTACACCTTC
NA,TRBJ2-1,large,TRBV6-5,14,CASSYGPGFGEQFF,TGTGCCAGCAGTTACGGGCCGGGCTTCGGTGAGCAGTTCTTC
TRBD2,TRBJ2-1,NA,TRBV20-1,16,CSTSRPGLAGVNEQFF,TGCAGTACTAGTCGTCCGGGACTAGCGGGAGTGAATGAGCAGTTCTTC
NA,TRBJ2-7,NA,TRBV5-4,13,CPSSAGRAYEQYF,TGCCCCAGCAGCGCCGGACGGGCCTACGAGCAGTACTTC
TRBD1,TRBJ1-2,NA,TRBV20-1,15,CSARFDRGENYGYTF,TGCAGTGCTAGATTTGACAGGGGTGAGAACTATGGCTACACCTTC
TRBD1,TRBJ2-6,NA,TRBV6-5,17,CASSYVTGGTGANVLTF,TGTGCCAGCAGTTATGTGACAGGGGGAACTGGGGCCAACGTCCTGACTTTC
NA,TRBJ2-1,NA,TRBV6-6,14,CACGWGNAYNEQFF,TGTGCCTGTGGTTGGGGCAATGCCTACAATGAGCAGTTCTTC
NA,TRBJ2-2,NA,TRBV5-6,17,CASSFLTDLITPGELLF,TGTGCCAGCAGCTTTTTGACAGATCTAATTACCCCCGGGGAGCTGCTGTTT
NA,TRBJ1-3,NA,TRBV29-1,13,CSVEIGQRKTMYF,TGCAGCGTTGAAATCGGGCAGCGAAAGACCATGTATTTT
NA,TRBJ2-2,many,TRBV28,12,CASSDWGGELFF,TGTGCCAGCTCGGACTGGGGCGGGGAGCTGTTTTTT
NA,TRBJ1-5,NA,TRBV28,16,CVSTSTSGASNQPQHF,TGTGTCAGCACCTCCACTTCAGGGGCTAGCAATCAGCCCCAGCATTTT
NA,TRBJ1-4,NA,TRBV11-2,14,CASSLAPEGEKLFF,TGTGCCAGCAGCTTAGCCCCCGAGGGGGAAAAACTGTTTTTT
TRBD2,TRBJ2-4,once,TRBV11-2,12,CASSFGEGTQYF,TGTGCCAGCAGCTTTGGGGAGGGGACGCAGTACTTC
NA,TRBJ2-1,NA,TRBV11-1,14,CASSFRVQGNEQFF,TGTGCCAGCAGCTTTCGCGTCCAGGGAAATGAGCAGTTCTTC
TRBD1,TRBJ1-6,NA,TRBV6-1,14,CASSGQGDNSPLHF,TGTGCCAGCAGTGGACAGGGGGATAATTCACCCCTCCACTTT
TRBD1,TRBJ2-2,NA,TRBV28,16,CASSRTGQLNTGELFF,TGTGCCAGCAGCCGGACAGGGCAGTTGAACACCGGGGAGCTGTTTTTT
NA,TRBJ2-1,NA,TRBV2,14,CASEKRETDNEQFF,TGTGCCAGCGAAAAACGGGAGACTGACAATGAGCAGTTCTTC
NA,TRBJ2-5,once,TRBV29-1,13,CSVGIVGREARYF,TGCAGCGTTGGCATAGTGGGCAGAGAGGCCCGGTATTTC